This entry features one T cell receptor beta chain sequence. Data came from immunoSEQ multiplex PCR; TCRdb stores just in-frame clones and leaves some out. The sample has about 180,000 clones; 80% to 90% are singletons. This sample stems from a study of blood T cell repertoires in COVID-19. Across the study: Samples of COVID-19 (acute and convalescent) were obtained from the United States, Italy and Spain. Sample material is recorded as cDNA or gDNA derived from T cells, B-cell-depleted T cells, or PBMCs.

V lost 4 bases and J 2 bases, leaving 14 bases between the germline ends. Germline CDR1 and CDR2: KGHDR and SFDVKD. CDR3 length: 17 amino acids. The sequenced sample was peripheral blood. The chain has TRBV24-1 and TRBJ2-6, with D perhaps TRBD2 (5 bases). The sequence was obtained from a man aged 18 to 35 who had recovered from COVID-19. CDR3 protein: CATSDPIAGAGANVLTF. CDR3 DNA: TGTGCCACCAGTGACCCAATCGCCGGGGCTGGGGCCAACGTCCTGACTTTC.